This note documents a single T cell receptor beta chain sequence. From germline, CDR1 is SGHTA and CDR2 FQGNSA. CDR3 length: 15 residues. Trimming shortened V by 1 base and J by 7 bases, and 14 bases separated the two germline ends. The entry originates in a study of blood T cell repertoires in COVID-19. Sequenced by immunoSEQ multiplex PCR; TCRdb stores in-frame clones only, minus some. The table shows some 350,000 clones, with 91% occurring only once. Sequenced input: peripheral blood. The rearrangement joins TRBV7-2 to TRBJ1-5; D is perhaps TRBD1 (6 bases). The clonotype was recovered from a woman aged 18-35 years who had recovered from COVID-19. The CDR3, as DNA: TGTGCCAGCAGCTTAGTAGGGGGACCGGGGCAGCCCCAGCATTTT. Residues: CASSLVGGPGQPQHF.